One sample yielded the 31 T cell receptor beta chains listed below, sequenced in a study of PD-1 blockade in classical Hodgkin lymphoma. Brentuximab vedotin exposure varied among the patients, all of whom had relapsed after autologous stem cell transplantation. TCRdb keeps only in-frame clones here, not all; method: immunoSEQ multiplex PCR. The table records tens of thousands of clones, 88% of them present only once. The source was peripheral blood mononuclear cells (PBMCs), collected at baseline. The receptors stem from a human donor with classical Hodgkin lymphoma.

The genes are TRBV4-2 and TRBJ1-1, with D possibly matching TRBD1 (6 bases). The CDR3 extends over 14 amino acids. Germline assignment: CDR1 LGHNA and CDR2 YNFKEQ. V was pared by 4 bases and J by 0 bases, with 9 bases between. The CDR3 sequence: CASSPGALNTEAFF. In DNA, the CDR3 is TGTGCCAGCAGCCCGGGGGCCCTGAACACTGAAGCTTTCTTT.

The rearrangement uses TRBV27 and TRBJ2-5, with 8 bases matching TRBD2. Trimming cost V 8 bases and J 4 bases; bases outside gene matches: 21. Per the germline V gene, CDR1 is MNHEY and CDR2 is SMNVEV (reference sequence). The CDR3 is 18 amino acids. The CDR3 sequence: CASGPYLPGGGVRETQYF. The DNA of the CDR3 is TGTGCCAGCGGACCCTACCTCCCGGGGGGGGGCGTCAGAGAGACCCAGTACTTC.

The chain couples TRBV5-1 to TRBJ2-7; D gene uncertain. Germline-derived CDR1 and CDR2 are SGHRS and YFSETQ. V was clipped by 2 bases and J by 2 bases, with 11 bases between them. The CDR3 totals 14 residues. CDR3 loop: CASSFLASTYEQYF. The DNA for the CDR3 is TGCGCCAGCAGCTTCTTGGCCAGTACCTACGAGCAGTACTTC.

The rearrangement links TRBV7-3 to TRBJ2-5, with 16 bases fitting TRBD2. In germline, CDR1 is SGHTA, CDR2 FQGTGA. J gave up 3 bases and V 4 bases, and 14 bases lay outside the gene matches. This CDR3 contains 20 residues. CDR3 region: CASSSRRIGTSGGAEETQYF. The CDR3 bases are TGTGCCAGCAGCTCGCGACGAATTGGGACTAGCGGGGGGGCCGAAGAGACCCAGTACTTC.

In its sample, this clone was seen once. Other DNA sequences of this sample code for an identical CDR3. The J gene is TRBJ2-3, the V gene TRBV5-1, with TRBD1 as a possible D gene (6 bases). The V end was cut by 2 bases, the J end by 1 base, with 11 bases between. This CDR3 contains 15 residues. Germline V gene lookup returns CDR1 SGHRS and CDR2 YFSETQ. The CDR3 spells CASSLGRGGTDTQYF. In DNA form, the CDR3 reads TGCGCCAGCAGCTTAGGCAGGGGTGGCACAGATACGCAGTATTTT.

The chain uses TRBV7-2 and TRBJ1-1; D is undetermined. This CDR3 has 16 residues. Looked up from germline, CDR1 is SGHTA and CDR2 is FQGNSA. Trimming took 1 base from V and 4 from J, leaving 16 bases between them. The CDR3 region is CASSLGSGSGGTEAFF. CDR3 in DNA: TGTGCCAGCAGCTTAGGGAGCGGGTCGGGAGGCACTGAAGCTTTCTTT. The full variable domain, completed using reference TRBV7-2 and TRBJ1-1, is GAGVSQSPSNKVTEKGKDVELRCDPISGHTALYWYRQSLGQGLEFLIYFQGNSAPDKSGLPSDRFSAERTGGSVSTLTIQRTQQEDSAVYLCASSLGSGSGGTEAFFGQGTRLTVV.

V usage is TRBV11-3 and J usage is TRBJ1-1; D is undetermined. Germline CDR1 and CDR2: SGHNT and YENEEA. The CDR3 extends over 14 amino acids. The V and J ends lost 5 bases and 2 bases respectively, with 12 bases between them. CDR3 in DNA: TGTGCCAGCAGCCAAAAGGGAGGAAACACTGAAGCTTTCTTT. Amino acids: CASSQKGGNTEAFF.

The V gene is TRBV27, the J gene TRBJ2-7; possible D gene TRBD2, 6 bases. The CDR3 contains 15 residues. V was shortened by 3 bases and J by 3 bases, with 15 bases between the two germline ends. Germline values: CDR1 MNHEY, CDR2 SMNVEV (reference sequence). CDR3 DNA: TGTGCCAGCAGTTTTGCAGGTGAGGAGGGCTACGAGCAGTACTTC. As protein: CASSFAGEEGYEQYF.

V and J are TRBV5-8 and TRBJ1-6; maybe TRBD1 (5 bases). CDR1 is SGHTS, CDR2 YDEGEE, per germline. Trimming left V 4 bases short and J 9 bases short, with 17 bases between. The CDR3 is made up of 15 amino acids. CDR3 DNA sequence: TGTGCCAGCAGCCCCCGGGGGGGTGGAGGTTCACCCCTCCACTTT. It is translated as CASSPRGGGGSPLHF.

The chain carries TRBV19 and TRBJ1-5; perhaps TRBD1 as D (6 bases). The CDR3 contains 16 residues. The V gene's germline CDR1 is LNHDA and CDR2 SQIVND (reference sequence). V lost 3 bases to trimming and J lost 0 bases, with 12 bases between them. The chain's CDR3 is CASSMARGYSNQPQHF. CDR3 DNA sequence: TGTGCCAGTAGTATGGCCAGGGGTTATAGCAATCAGCCCCAGCATTTT. Filled out from reference TRBV19 and TRBJ1-5, the complete variable domain reads DGGITQSPKYLFRKEGQNVTLSCEQNLNHDAMYWYRQDPGQGLRLIYYSQIVNDFQKGDIAEGYSVSREKKESFPLTVTSAQKNPTAFYLCASSMARGYSNQPQHFGDGTRLSIL.

This clone was recorded a few times. The CDR3, as DNA: TGTGCCAGCAGTGACCTCCCTGATGGAACCCCCAATGAGCAGTTCTTC. This encodes CASSDLPDGTPNEQFF. The chain has TRBV6-4 and TRBJ2-1; D call uncertain. The CDR3 has 16 amino acids. The V end was cut by 2 bases, the J end by 6 bases, with 17 bases between. Per germline, CDR1 MRHNA and CDR2 SNTAGT.

The chain recombines TRBV6-5 with TRBJ1-5; D possibly corresponds to TRBD1 (6 bases). Germline V gene data show CDR1 as MNHEY and CDR2 as SVGAGI. The length of the CDR3 is 13 residues. With 0 bases removed from V and 7 bases from J, the gap between germline ends came to 7 bases. CDR3 sequence reads: CASSYSRGQPQHF. CDR3 coding DNA: TGTGCCAGCAGTTACTCGAGGGGGCAGCCCCAGCATTTT.

This chain links TRBV4-3 with TRBJ1-1, with TRBD1 identical over 9 bases. The CDR3 sequence is 15 residues long. Germline V gene sequence: CDR1 LGHNA, CDR2 YSLEER. J lost 10 bases, V lost 0 bases, and 9 bases had no gene match. CDR3 sequence: CASSQDWGQGSGAFF. CDR3 nucleotides: TGCGCCAGCAGCCAAGATTGGGGACAGGGCTCAGGAGCTTTCTTT.

CDR3 protein: CASSDSELADTQYF. The CDR3 DNA follows: TGTGCCAGCAGTGACTCCGAATTAGCAGATACGCAGTATTTT. The chain joins TRBV6-4 to TRBJ2-3, with D uncertain. Trimming cost V 0 bases and J 4 bases, with 8 bases left between them. Germline values: CDR1 MRHNA, CDR2 SNTAGT. The CDR3 covers 14 residues.

The chain is built from TRBV9 and TRBJ2-1; tentative D call: TRBD2 (5 bases). Trimming removed 4 bases from V and 9 bases from J, with 17 bases in between. Germline CDR1 reads SGDLS; CDR2 reads YYNGEE. The CDR3 loop spans 14 amino acids. The CDR3 coding sequence is TGTGCCAGCAGCCCGCAAACTGCTAGCACTGAGCAGTTCTTC. It specifies CASSPQTASTEQFF.

V gene TRBV7-6 combines with J gene TRBJ2-1; D is possibly TRBD1 or TRBD2 (5 bases each). Germline CDR1 reads SGHVS; CDR2 reads FNYEAQ. Trimming stripped 5 bases from V and 10 bases from J, with 18 bases between. The CDR3 extends over 14 amino acids. The CDR3 DNA sequence: TGTGCCAGCAGCCCGCGAGGGGTAACCAGGGAGCAGTTCTTC. Translated: CASSPRGVTREQFF.

The rearrangement links TRBV9 to TRBJ2-7; 7 nucleotides agree with TRBD1. V trimming: 0 bases; J trimming: 7 bases; junction bases outside the gene matches: 7. The CDR3 length is 14 residues. The germline CDR1 and CDR2 sequences are SGDLS and YYNGEE. The CDR3 spells CASSVEDRWGEQYF. The CDR3 DNA reads as TGTGCCAGCAGCGTAGAGGACAGGTGGGGAGAGCAGTACTTC.

This chain uses TRBV4-1 with TRBJ1-2; 9 positions agree with TRBD1. CDR1 and CDR2 (germline): MGHRA, YSYEKL. The ends lost 2 bases at V and 3 bases at J; junction bases unmatched: 7. The CDR3 runs to 16 residues. CDR3 DNA: TGCGCCAGCAGCCAACCCGGGACAGGGCCCCACTATGGCTACACCTTC. Its translation: CASSQPGTGPHYGYTF.

This chain joins TRBV27 and TRBJ2-7; no clear D gene. V lost 7 bases and J 0 bases, leaving 19 bases between the germline ends. CDR1 MNHEY and CDR2 SMNVEV come from the germline V gene (reference sequence). The CDR3 extends over 16 amino acids. The CDR3 nucleotides are TGTGCCAGCACCGAAACCGGACGGGCGAGCTCCTACGAGCAGTACTTC. This codes for CASTETGRASSYEQYF.

The J gene is TRBJ2-3, the V gene TRBV7-6, with 9 nucleotides matching TRBD1. The junction had 9 bases not matched to a gene; V was cut back by 5 bases and J by 0 bases. The CDR3 runs 17 residues. The germline CDR1 and CDR2 sequences are SGHVS and FNYEAQ. This CDR3 is CASSASGTGISTDTQYF. The CDR3 bases are TGTGCCAGCAGCGCGTCCGGGACAGGGATTAGCACAGATACGCAGTATTTT.

J is TRBJ2-3 and V is TRBV28; no clear D. The V gene lost 6 bases and the J gene lost 2 bases, with 12 bases spanning the gap. The CDR3 loop spans 14 amino acids. Per the germline V gene, CDR1 is MDHEN and CDR2 is SYDVKM. The CDR3 region is CASSPPPNTDTQYF. The CDR3 bases are TGTGCCAGCAGCCCCCCTCCAAACACAGATACGCAGTATTTT.

The chain couples TRBV11-2 to TRBJ2-7, with 8 positions matching TRBD1. V lost 6 bases and J lost 3; bases outside the gene matches: 4. There are 13 residues in the CDR3. Germline values: CDR1 SGHAT, CDR2 FQNNGV. The CDR3 DNA reads as TGTGCCAGCAGTCATGGGACAGGCTACGAGCAGTACTTC. The encoded protein is CASSHGTGYEQYF.

CDR3 sequence reads: CASSRTGTGVYEQYF. The CDR3 bases are TGTGCCAGCAGCCGAACCGGGACAGGGGTCTACGAGCAGTACTTC. This rearrangement joins TRBV14 to TRBJ2-7; 10 bases fit TRBD1. Germline assignment: CDR1 SGHDN and CDR2 FVKESK. CDR3 size: 15 residues. Unmatched junction bases numbered 6, after V lost 4 bases and J lost 3 bases. Combining the CDR3 with reference TRBV14 and TRBJ2-7 gives the whole variable domain EAGVTQFPSHSVIEKGQTVTLRCDPISGHDNLYWYRRVMGKEIKFLLHFVKESKQDESGMPNNRFLAERTGGTYSTLKVQPAELEDSGVYFCASSRTGTGVYEQYFGPGTRLTVT.

V is TRBV20-1 and J is TRBJ2-3; a possible D gene is TRBD1 (5 bases). The CDR3 is 11 amino acids. CDR1 and CDR2 from the germline V gene are DFQATT and SNEGSKA (reference sequence). Trimming stripped 6 bases from V and 8 bases from J, with 12 bases between. DNA for the CDR3: TGCAGTGCAAGACAGTCAGCTACGCAGTATTTT. The encoded protein is CSARQSATQYF.

The V gene is TRBV6-5, the J gene TRBJ2-7; D is perhaps TRBD1 or TRBD2 (5 bases each). This CDR3 region has 13 residues. Germline assignment: CDR1 MNHEY and CDR2 SVGAGI. The V end was cut by 8 bases, the J end by 7 bases, with 18 bases between. The CDR3 region is CASLHAGAGEQYF. DNA of the CDR3: TGTGCCAGCTTACACGCCGGGGCGGGTGAGCAGTACTTC.

The chain couples TRBV2 to TRBJ2-7; 7 bases align to TRBD2. Germline trimming cut 8 bases from V and 3 bases from J; bases unmatched to any gene: 10. The CDR3 covers 14 residues. Germline lookup yields CDR1 SNHLY and CDR2 FYNNEI. The CDR3 region has the DNA TGTGCCAGCCGTGGGGGGGGAAACAACTACGAGCAGTACTTC. This translates into CASRGGGNNYEQYF.

The CDR3 region has the DNA TGTGCCATCTGGGACAGGGATCAGCCCCAGCATTTT. Translated: CAIWDRDQPQHF. This chain links TRBV10-3 with TRBJ1-5; 9 bases are a match to TRBD1. V trimming: 8 bases; J trimming: 5 bases; junction bases outside the gene matches: 1. CDR3 length equals 12 residues. In germline, CDR1 is ENHRY, CDR2 SYGVKD.

The chain uses TRBV27 and TRBJ2-5, with TRBD2 matching 13 bases. Germline V lookup: CDR1 MNHEY, CDR2 SMNVEV (reference sequence). This CDR3 comprises 21 residues. Trimming took 2 bases from V and 4 from J; bases not matched to a gene: 19. CDR3 loop: CASSLRYGQQGLAGVRETQYF. Here the CDR3 DNA reads TGTGCCAGCAGTTTAAGGTATGGACAACAAGGACTAGCGGGAGTTCGAGAGACCCAGTACTTC.

V gene TRBV6-5 combines with J gene TRBJ2-3; 9 bases match TRBD2. There are 15 residues in the CDR3. Germline-derived CDR1 and CDR2 are MNHEY and SVGAGI. J lost 2 bases, V lost 6 bases, and 6 bases had no gene match. DNA for the CDR3: TGTGCCAGCAGCCATGGACTAGCGCCCACAGATACGCAGTATTTT. This codes for CASSHGLAPTDTQYF.

This clone was recorded once. The rearrangement links TRBV2 to TRBJ2-7; D is unresolved. V was shortened by 6 bases and J by 6 bases, with 21 bases between the two germline ends. The CDR3 runs 15 residues. CDR1 SNHLY and CDR2 FYNNEI come from the germline V gene. The CDR3 is CASSLQPPGLTEQYF. CDR3 bases: TGTGCCAGCAGCTTACAGCCCCCCGGGTTGACCGAGCAGTACTTC.

V and J are TRBV5-1 and TRBJ1-3; D ambiguous. CDR1 and CDR2 from the germline V gene are SGHRS and YFSETQ. CDR3 length equals 14 residues. V was pared by 4 bases and J by 3 bases, with 11 bases between. CDR3 sequence: CASSPDRGGNTIYF. CDR3 DNA: TGCGCCAGCAGCCCGGACCGAGGTGGAAACACCATATATTTT.